A selection of T cell receptor beta chains follows, all from one sample in a study of blood T cell repertoires in COVID-19. Sequencing was performed with immunoSEQ multiplex PCR; in TCRdb, only in-frame clones are kept and a portion is missing. In the table there are 240,000 or so clones, over 75% of which are singletons. The sequenced material came from peripheral blood. The receptors stem from a young man who had recovered from COVID-19. The conserved cysteine and the conserved F or W are not part of the CDR3 here.

V gene: TRBV5-5
J gene: TRBJ1-2
CDR3 protein: ASLGTGGYFLGYT

V gene: TRBV10-3
J gene: TRBJ2-5
CDR3 protein: AISGDAGGQETQY

V gene: TRBV7-8
J gene: TRBJ1-5
CDR3 protein: ASSRGPDRKRVGNQPQH

V gene: TRBV19
J gene: TRBJ2-3
CDR3 protein: ASNKGDWTDTQY

V gene: TRBV10-3
J gene: TRBJ2-3
CDR3 protein: ATERQGSDTQY

V gene: TRBV4-1
J gene: TRBJ2-1
CDR3 protein: ASSPRLAGGPSYNEQF

V gene: TRBV21-1
J gene: TRBJ1-5
CDR3 protein: ASSKRADRVRRANQPQH

V gene: TRBV7-2
J gene: TRBJ2-5
CDR3 protein: ASSPGGHPTQY

V gene: TRBV3-1/TRBV3-2
J gene: TRBJ1-4
CDR3 protein: ASSPRQGGGEKLF

V gene: TRBV7-9
J gene: TRBJ1-6
CDR3 protein: ASGPTADSSPLH

V gene: TRBV29-1
J gene: TRBJ1-2
CDR3 protein: SVVSQAYGYT

V gene: TRBV10-3
J gene: TRBJ2-1
CDR3 protein: AISERYNEQF

V gene: TRBV10-2
J gene: TRBJ1-2
CDR3 protein: ASSESPDTYGYT

V gene: TRBV3-1/TRBV3-2
J gene: TRBJ2-6
CDR3 protein: ASSRASFSGANVLT

V gene: TRBV7-2
J gene: TRBJ1-2
CDR3 protein: ASKTYIGDGYT